This T cell receptor (beta chain) is drawn from a study of T-cell memory formation after mild COVID-19. Study-wide points: Unconfirmed was the SARS-CoV-2 specificity of second-wave clones that peaked on day 37. Contracting CD8+ clones were enriched in EMRA, CD4+ mainly in CM and EM.

CDR3 length: 14 amino acids. The germline gives CDR1 ENHRY, CDR2 SYGVKD. The J segment lost 12 bases and the V segment lost 6 bases, leaving 8 bases of the junction unmatched. One entry per CDR3 protein, called by TCRdb with MiXCR from the 5' RACE reads. The data show 150,000 to 200,000 distinct CDR3 sequences, 11% seen once. About this clonotype itself: What it binds is not known.

This TCR derives from a man between 18 and 35 years old who had mild COVID-19 (a few samples of this study predate the infection). Cell type and time point are not known. V and J are TRBV10-3 and TRBJ1-6, with TRBD1 matching 10 bases. The material sequenced was PBMCs or a T cell subset sorted from them (not recorded which). CDR3 nucleotides: TGTGCCATCAGGGCCGTAGGACAGGGGGAACCCCTCCACTTT. This translates into CAIRAVGQGEPLHF.